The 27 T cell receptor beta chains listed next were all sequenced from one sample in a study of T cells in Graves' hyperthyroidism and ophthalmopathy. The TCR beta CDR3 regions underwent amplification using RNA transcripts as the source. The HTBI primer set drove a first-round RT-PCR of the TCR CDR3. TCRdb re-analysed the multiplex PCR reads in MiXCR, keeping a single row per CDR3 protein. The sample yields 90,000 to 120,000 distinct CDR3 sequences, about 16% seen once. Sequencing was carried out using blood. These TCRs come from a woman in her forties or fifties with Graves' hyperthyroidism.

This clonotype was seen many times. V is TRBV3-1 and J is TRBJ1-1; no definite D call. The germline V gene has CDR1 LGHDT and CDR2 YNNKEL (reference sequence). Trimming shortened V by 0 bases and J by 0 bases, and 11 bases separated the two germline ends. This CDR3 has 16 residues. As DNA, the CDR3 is TGTGCCAGCAGCCAAGAATCCTCTTTTGTGAACACTGAAGCTTTCTTT. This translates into CASSQESSFVNTEAFF.

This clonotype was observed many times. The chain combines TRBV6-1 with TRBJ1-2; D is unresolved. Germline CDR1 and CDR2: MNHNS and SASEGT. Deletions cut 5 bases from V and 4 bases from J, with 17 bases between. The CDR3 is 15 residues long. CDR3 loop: CASSYTAHLSYGYTF. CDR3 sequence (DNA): TGTGCCAGCAGTTACACAGCGCACCTAAGCTATGGCTACACCTTC.

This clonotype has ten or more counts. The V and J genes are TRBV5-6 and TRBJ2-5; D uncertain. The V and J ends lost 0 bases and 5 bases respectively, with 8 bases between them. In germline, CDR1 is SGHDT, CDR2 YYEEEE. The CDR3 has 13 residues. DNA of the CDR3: TGTGCCAGCAGCTTGGTTTACGACGAGACCCAGTACTTC. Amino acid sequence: CASSLVYDETQYF.

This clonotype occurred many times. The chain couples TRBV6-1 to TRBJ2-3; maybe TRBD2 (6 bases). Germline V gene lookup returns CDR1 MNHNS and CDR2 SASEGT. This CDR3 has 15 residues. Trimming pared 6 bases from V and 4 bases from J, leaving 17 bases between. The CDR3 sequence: CASSRVGGTPDTQYF. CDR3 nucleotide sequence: TGTGCCAGCAGCCGCGTCGGCGGGACTCCAGATACGCAGTATTTT.

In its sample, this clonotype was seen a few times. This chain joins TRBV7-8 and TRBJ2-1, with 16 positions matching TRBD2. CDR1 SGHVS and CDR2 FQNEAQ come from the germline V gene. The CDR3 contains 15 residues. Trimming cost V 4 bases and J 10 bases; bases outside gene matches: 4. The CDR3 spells CASSSGTSGRVEQFF. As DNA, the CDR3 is TGTGCCAGCAGCTCAGGGACTAGCGGGAGGGTCGAGCAGTTCTTC.

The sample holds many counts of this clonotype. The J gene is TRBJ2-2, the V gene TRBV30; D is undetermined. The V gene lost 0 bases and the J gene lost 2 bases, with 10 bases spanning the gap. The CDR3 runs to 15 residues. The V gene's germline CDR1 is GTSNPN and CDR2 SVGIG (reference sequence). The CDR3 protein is CAWSVRMGNTGELFF. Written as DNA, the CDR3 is TGTGCCTGGAGTGTACGCATGGGAAACACCGGGGAGCTGTTTTTT.

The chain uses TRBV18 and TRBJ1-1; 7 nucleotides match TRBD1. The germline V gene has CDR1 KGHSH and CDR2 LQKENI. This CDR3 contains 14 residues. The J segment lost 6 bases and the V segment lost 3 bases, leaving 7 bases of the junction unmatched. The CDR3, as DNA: TGTGCCAGCTCACCCAACAGGGGAAATCCTGAAGCTTTCTTT. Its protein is CASSPNRGNPEAFF.

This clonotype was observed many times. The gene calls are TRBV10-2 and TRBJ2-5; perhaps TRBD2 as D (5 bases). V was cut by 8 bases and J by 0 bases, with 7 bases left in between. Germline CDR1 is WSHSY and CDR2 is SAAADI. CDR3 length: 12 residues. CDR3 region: CASAGYQETQYF. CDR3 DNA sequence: TGCGCCAGCGCGGGCTACCAAGAGACCCAGTACTTC.

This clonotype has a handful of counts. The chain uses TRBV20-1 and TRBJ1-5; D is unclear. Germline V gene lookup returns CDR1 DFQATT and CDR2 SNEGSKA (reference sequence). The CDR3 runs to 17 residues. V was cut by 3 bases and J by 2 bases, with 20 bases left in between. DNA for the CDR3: TGCAGTGCTAGTGGCCCCCGTATATATATTGGCAATCAGCCCCAGCATTTT. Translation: CSASGPRIYIGNQPQHF.

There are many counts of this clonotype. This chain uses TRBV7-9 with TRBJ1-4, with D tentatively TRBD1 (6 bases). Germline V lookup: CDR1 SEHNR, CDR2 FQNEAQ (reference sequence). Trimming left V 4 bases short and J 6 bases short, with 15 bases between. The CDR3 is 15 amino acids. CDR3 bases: TGTGCCAGCAGCTCAACCTGGGACACCTATGAAAAACTGTTTTTT. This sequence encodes CASSSTWDTYEKLFF.

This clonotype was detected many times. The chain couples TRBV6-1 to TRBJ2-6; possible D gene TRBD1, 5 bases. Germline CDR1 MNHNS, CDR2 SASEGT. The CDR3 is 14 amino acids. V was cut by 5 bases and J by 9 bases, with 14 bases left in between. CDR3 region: CASSYQGILNVLTF. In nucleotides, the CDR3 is TGTGCCAGCAGTTATCAGGGAATTCTCAACGTCCTGACTTTC.

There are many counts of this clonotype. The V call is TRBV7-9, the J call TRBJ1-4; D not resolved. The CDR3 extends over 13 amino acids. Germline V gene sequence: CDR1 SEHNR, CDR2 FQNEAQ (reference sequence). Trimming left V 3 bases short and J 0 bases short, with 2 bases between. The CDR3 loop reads CASSFTTNEKLFF. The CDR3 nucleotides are TGTGCCAGCAGCTTCACAACTAATGAAAAACTGTTTTTT.

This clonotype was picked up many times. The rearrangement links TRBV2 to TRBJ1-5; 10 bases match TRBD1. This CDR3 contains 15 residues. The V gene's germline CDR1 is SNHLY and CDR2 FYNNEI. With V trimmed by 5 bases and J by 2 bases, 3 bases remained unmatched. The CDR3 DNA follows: TGTGCCAGCAGTTCGGACAGGGGGGGCAATCAGCCCCAGCATTTT. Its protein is CASSSDRGGNQPQHF.

CDR3 sequence reads: CAWSGGQYTEAFF. The CDR3 nucleotides read TGTGCCTGGAGTGGTGGACAGTACACTGAAGCTTTCTTT. The genes are TRBV30 and TRBJ1-1, with TRBD1 as a possible D gene (6 bases). V was trimmed by 1 base and J by 3 bases, leaving 9 bases between them. Germline V gene lookup returns CDR1 GTSNPN and CDR2 SVGIG (reference sequence). This CDR3 region has 13 residues.

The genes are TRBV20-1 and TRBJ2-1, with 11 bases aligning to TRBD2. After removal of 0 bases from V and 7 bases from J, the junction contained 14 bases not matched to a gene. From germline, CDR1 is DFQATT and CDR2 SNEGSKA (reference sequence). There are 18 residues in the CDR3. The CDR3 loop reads CSARDPTSGSRGGNEQFF. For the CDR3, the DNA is TGCAGTGCTAGAGATCCTACTAGCGGGAGTAGAGGGGGAAATGAGCAGTTCTTC.

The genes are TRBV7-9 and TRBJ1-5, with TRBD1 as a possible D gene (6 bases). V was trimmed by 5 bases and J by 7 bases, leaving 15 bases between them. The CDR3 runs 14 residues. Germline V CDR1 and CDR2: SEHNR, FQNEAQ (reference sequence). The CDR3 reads CASSLTGRQQPQHF. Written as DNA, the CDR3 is TGTGCCAGCAGCCTAACAGGGCGCCAACAGCCCCAGCATTTT.

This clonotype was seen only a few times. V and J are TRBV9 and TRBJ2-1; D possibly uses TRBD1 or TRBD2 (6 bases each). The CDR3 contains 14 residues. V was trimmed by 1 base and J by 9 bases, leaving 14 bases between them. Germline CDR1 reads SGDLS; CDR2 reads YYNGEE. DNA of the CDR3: TGTGCCAGCAGCGTAAATCCCGGGGGCAGTGAGCAGTTCTTC. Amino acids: CASSVNPGGSEQFF.

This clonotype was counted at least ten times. The CDR3 loop is CASSYRQGYGYTF. Here the CDR3 DNA reads TGTGCCAGCAGTTACAGACAGGGTTACGGCTACACCTTC. This rearrangement joins TRBV6-5 to TRBJ1-2, with 7 nucleotides matching TRBD1. Germline V gene sequence: CDR1 MNHEY, CDR2 SVGAGI. CDR3 length equals 13 residues. Losses at the gene ends were 2 bases for V and 8 bases for J; bases not matched to a gene: 5.

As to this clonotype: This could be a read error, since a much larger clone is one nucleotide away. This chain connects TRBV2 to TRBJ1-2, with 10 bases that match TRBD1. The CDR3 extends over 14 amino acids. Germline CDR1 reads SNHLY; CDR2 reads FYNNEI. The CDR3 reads CASSAGTGDHGYAF. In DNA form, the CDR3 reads TGTGCCAGCAGTGCCGGGACAGGGGATCATGGCTACGCCTTC.

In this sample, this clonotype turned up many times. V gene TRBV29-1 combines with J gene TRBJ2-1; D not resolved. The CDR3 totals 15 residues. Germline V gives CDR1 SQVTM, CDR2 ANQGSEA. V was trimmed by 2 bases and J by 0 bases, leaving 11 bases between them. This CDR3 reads CSVERTGFSYNEQFF. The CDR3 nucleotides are TGCAGCGTTGAACGAACCGGGTTCTCCTACAATGAGCAGTTCTTC.

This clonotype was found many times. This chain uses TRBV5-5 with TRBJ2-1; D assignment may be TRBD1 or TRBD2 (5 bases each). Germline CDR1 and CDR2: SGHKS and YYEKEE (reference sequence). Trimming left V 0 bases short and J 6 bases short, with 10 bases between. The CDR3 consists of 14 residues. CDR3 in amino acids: CASSLVGRPNEQFF. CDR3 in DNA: TGTGCCAGCAGCTTGGTGGGACGCCCCAATGAGCAGTTCTTC.

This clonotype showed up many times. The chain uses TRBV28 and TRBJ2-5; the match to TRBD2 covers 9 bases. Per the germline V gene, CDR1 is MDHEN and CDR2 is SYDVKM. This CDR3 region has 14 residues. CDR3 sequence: CGAGGLAGTETQYF. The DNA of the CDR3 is TGTGGCGCGGGCGGGCTAGCGGGAACGGAGACCCAGTACTTC. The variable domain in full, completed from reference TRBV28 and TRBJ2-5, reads DVKVTQSSRYLVKRTGEKVFLECVQDMDHENMFWYRQDPGLGLRLIYFSYDVKMKEKGDIPEGYSVSREKKERFSLILESASTNQTSMYLCGAGGLAGTETQYFGPGTRLLVL.

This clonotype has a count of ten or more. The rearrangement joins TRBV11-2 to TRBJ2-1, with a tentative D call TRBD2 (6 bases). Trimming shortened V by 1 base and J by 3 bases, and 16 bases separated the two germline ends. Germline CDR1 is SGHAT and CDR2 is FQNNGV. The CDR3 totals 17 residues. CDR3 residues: CASSLVGGRSIYNEQFF. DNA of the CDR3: TGTGCCAGCAGCTTAGTAGGTGGGAGGAGCATCTACAATGAGCAGTTCTTC.

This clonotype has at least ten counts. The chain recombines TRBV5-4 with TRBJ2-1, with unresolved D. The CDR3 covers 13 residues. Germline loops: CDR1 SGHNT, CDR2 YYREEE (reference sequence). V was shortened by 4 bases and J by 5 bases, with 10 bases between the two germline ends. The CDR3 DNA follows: TGTGCCAGCAGCCCGGGCAGTAACAATGAGCAGTTCTTC. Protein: CASSPGSNNEQFF.

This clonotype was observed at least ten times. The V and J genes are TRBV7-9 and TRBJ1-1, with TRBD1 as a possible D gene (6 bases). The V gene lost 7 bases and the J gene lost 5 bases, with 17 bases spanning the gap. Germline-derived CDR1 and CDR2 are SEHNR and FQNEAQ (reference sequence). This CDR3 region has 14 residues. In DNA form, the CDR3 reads TGTGCCAGCACCCTAGGGGGGGTTAGGACTGAAGCTTTCTTT. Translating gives CASTLGGVRTEAFF.

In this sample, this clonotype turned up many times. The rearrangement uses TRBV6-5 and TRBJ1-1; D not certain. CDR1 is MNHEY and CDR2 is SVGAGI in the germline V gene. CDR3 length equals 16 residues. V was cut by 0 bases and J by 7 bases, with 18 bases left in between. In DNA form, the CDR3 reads TGTGCCAGCAGTTACTCGGGCCAGCCTGGTCCCTTTGAAGCTTTCTTT. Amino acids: CASSYSGQPGPFEAFF.

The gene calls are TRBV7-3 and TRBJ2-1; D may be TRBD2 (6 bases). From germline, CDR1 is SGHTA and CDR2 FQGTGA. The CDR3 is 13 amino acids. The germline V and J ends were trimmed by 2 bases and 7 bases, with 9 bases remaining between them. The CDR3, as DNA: TGTGCCAGCAGCTTATTGGCGGGGAATGAGCAGTTCTTC. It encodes CASSLLAGNEQFF.